The 21 T cell receptor beta chains listed next were all sequenced from one sample in a study of human T cells and chemical hapten exposure. TCRdb fed the RACE reads into MiXCR, producing one record per CDR3 protein. The sample comprises 95,000 or so distinct CDR3 sequences, 11% of which are singletons, and 2.5% to 4% rests with the top ten. The sample's time point: patch test 2, 6 weeks after DPC sensitization. The treatment: therapeutic diphenylcyclopropenone sensitization with weekly scalp DPC. The material was whole blood, obtained in connection with sensitization to the hapten diphenylcyclopropenone (DPC). The receptors were sampled from a woman between 35 and 50 years old with alopecia areata. Some clones in this sample may be carry-over from other donors' samples.

This clonotype was seen ten or more times. V and J are TRBV4-2 and TRBJ2-1, with D maybe TRBD1 (5 bases). Germline V CDR1 and CDR2: LGHNA, YNFKEQ. The germline V and J ends were trimmed by 0 bases and 4 bases, with 10 bases remaining between them. There are 15 residues in the CDR3. CDR3 region: CASSQDRQGYNEQFF. The CDR3 DNA follows: TGTGCCAGCAGCCAAGATAGGCAGGGTTACAATGAGCAGTTCTTC.

The rearrangement joins TRBV7-6 to TRBJ2-2; no reliable D call. Germline CDR1 and CDR2: SGHVS and FNYEAQ. The V end was cut by 6 bases, the J end by 4 bases, with 15 bases between. There are 15 residues in the CDR3. The CDR3 loop is CASRSGWLSTGELFF. The DNA for the CDR3 is TGTGCCAGCAGGTCTGGGTGGCTTAGCACCGGGGAGCTGTTTTTT.

Of note for this clonotype: This sequence may be a read error, since a much larger clone differs from it by one base. Given the absence of the conserved phenylalanine or tryptophan at the CDR3 end, a read error is likely. The chain joins TRBV30 to TRBJ2-7; TRBD1 agrees at 7 bases. Germline trimming cut 4 bases from V and 3 bases from J; bases unmatched to any gene: 0. The CDR3 runs to 11 residues. Germline CDR1 reads GTSNPN; CDR2 reads SVGIG (reference sequence). The CDR3 region is CAWTGGYEQYY. The CDR3 DNA is TGTGCCTGGACAGGGGGCTACGAGCAGTACTAC.

This chain links TRBV5-1 with TRBJ1-1; TRBD1 is a possible D gene (5 bases). The CDR3 sequence is 13 residues long. The germline CDR1 and CDR2 sequences are SGHRS and YFSETQ. Trimming took off 4 bases at V and 0 bases at J, with 7 bases between the two ends. The CDR3 protein is CASSGGMNTEAFF. The DNA of the CDR3 is TGCGCCAGCAGCGGGGGTATGAACACTGAAGCTTTCTTT. The whole variable domain, remainder taken from reference TRBV5-1 and TRBJ1-1, is KAGVTQTPRYLIKTRGQQVTLSCSPISGHRSVSWYQQTPGQGLQFLFEYFSETQRNKGNFPGRFSGRQFSNSRSEMNVSTLELGDSALYLCASSGGMNTEAFFGQGTRLTVV.

This clonotype appeared many times. The J gene is TRBJ1-2, the V gene TRBV3-1, with D possibly matching TRBD1 (6 bases). This CDR3 has 16 residues. V lost 2 bases, J lost 2 bases, and 15 bases lay in between. In germline, CDR1 is LGHDT, CDR2 YNNKEL (reference sequence). This CDR3 is CASSQQWDTLNYGYTF. For the CDR3, the DNA is TGTGCCAGCAGCCAACAATGGGACACCTTAAACTATGGCTACACCTTC.

The table lists this clonotype with a few counts. The gene calls are TRBV30 and TRBJ1-1, with D perhaps matching TRBD1 (5 bases). Germline V gene lookup returns CDR1 GTSNPN and CDR2 SVGIG (reference sequence). Trimming left V 2 bases short and J 1 base short, with 11 bases between. The CDR3 has 14 residues. The CDR3 is CAWSPGAPNTEAFF. The CDR3 bases are TGTGCCTGGAGTCCTGGGGCACCGAACACTGAAGCTTTCTTT.

This clonotype has a handful of counts. The genes are TRBV19 and TRBJ1-5, with no clear D. Germline V lookup: CDR1 LNHDA, CDR2 SQIVND (reference sequence). The CDR3 has 14 amino acids. V was pared by 7 bases and J by 6 bases, with 16 bases between. This CDR3 is CASTPIPGGQPQHF. Here the CDR3 DNA reads TGTGCCAGTACCCCTATTCCGGGTGGTCAGCCCCAGCATTTT.

V is TRBV3-1 and J is TRBJ2-3; D is undetermined. V was trimmed by 0 bases and J by 1 base, leaving 8 bases between them. The CDR3 totals 15 residues. Germline lookup yields CDR1 LGHDT and CDR2 YNNKEL (reference sequence). The CDR3 here is CASSQDPTGTDTQYF. DNA for the CDR3: TGTGCCAGCAGCCAAGACCCTACCGGCACAGATACGCAGTATTTT.

This clonotype appeared many times. The chain joins TRBV20-1 to TRBJ2-7; 13 bases align to TRBD2. The junction had 8 bases not matched to a gene; V was cut back by 5 bases and J by 7 bases. CDR1 and CDR2 (germline): DFQATT, SNEGSKA (reference sequence). CDR3 size: 14 residues. This CDR3 reads CSARGLAGVSEQYF. In DNA, the CDR3 is TGCAGTGCTCGAGGACTAGCGGGAGTAAGTGAGCAGTACTTC.

V usage is TRBV6-5 and J usage is TRBJ2-5, with D tentatively TRBD1 (6 bases). The germline V gene encodes CDR1 MNHEY and CDR2 SVGAGI. The CDR3 is 14 amino acids. Trimming stripped 6 bases from V and 0 bases from J, with 11 bases between. This CDR3 reads CASSGRGHQETQYF. The CDR3 nucleotides read TGTGCCAGCAGCGGCAGGGGCCACCAAGAGACCCAGTACTTC.

This clonotype appeared many times. This chain links TRBV3-1 with TRBJ1-1; D is perhaps TRBD1 (5 bases). Trimming stripped 4 bases from V and 4 bases from J, with 16 bases between. There are 15 residues in the CDR3. CDR1 and CDR2 (germline): LGHDT, YNNKEL (reference sequence). In DNA form, the CDR3 reads TGTGCCAGCAGCCCGAGCGAGGGTCAGGGCACTGAAGCTTTCTTT. Its translation: CASSPSEGQGTEAFF. The full variable domain, in which reference TRBV3-1 and TRBJ1-1 provide the parts outside the CDR3, is DTAVSQTPKYLVTQMGNDKSIKCEQNLGHDTMYWYKQDSKKFLKIMFSYNNKELIINETVPNRFSPKSPDKAHLNLHINSLELGDSAVYFCASSPSEGQGTEAFFGQGTRLTVV.

The CDR3: CASSGLAGPYEQYF. For the CDR3, the DNA is TGTGCCAGCAGCGGACTAGCTGGACCCTACGAGCAGTACTTC. The rearrangement joins TRBV7-2 to TRBJ2-7; 8 bases are a match to TRBD2. CDR1 and CDR2 (germline): SGHTA, FQGNSA. This CDR3 comprises 14 residues. The J segment lost 2 bases and the V segment lost 5 bases, leaving 5 bases of the junction unmatched.

The sample holds a few counts of this clonotype. This chain links TRBV20-1 with TRBJ2-1; tentative D call: TRBD1 (5 bases). Germline CDR1 is DFQATT and CDR2 is SNEGSKA (reference sequence). The CDR3 loop spans 11 amino acids. The CDR3 DNA reads as TGCAGCTATTTAGGGGACAATGAGCAGTTCTTC. Protein product: CSYLGDNEQFF.

This clonotype was recorded at least ten times. The J gene is TRBJ2-3, the V gene TRBV7-9; D is undetermined. Germline V gene sequence: CDR1 SEHNR, CDR2 FQNEAQ (reference sequence). This CDR3 contains 15 residues. Deletions cut 2 bases from V and 2 bases from J, with 11 bases between. CDR3 DNA sequence: TGTGCCAGCAGCTTAATGCTCGGAGACACAGATACGCAGTATTTT. It codes for CASSLMLGDTDTQYF.

The rearrangement links TRBV6-2 or TRBV6-3 to TRBJ1-5; D remains unclear. V lost 4 bases, J lost 0 bases, and 10 bases lay in between. The germline CDR1 and CDR2 sequences are MNHEY and SVGEGT. This CDR3 is 15 amino acids long. CDR3 region: CASSSKFYSNQPQHF. CDR3 nucleotides: TGTGCCAGCAGTTCTAAGTTCTATAGCAATCAGCCCCAGCATTTT.

This clonotype was counted between two and nine times. The chain recombines TRBV4-3 with TRBJ1-1, with unresolved D. The CDR3 is 15 amino acids. V lost 0 bases, J lost 1 base, and 9 bases lay in between. The germline V gene encodes CDR1 LGHNA and CDR2 YSLEER. The DNA for the CDR3 is TGCGCCAGCAGCCAAGATGGAGGACCGAACACTGAAGCTTTCTTT. Amino acids: CASSQDGGPNTEAFF.

This clonotype was found many times. The rearrangement links TRBV28 to TRBJ2-6; possible D gene TRBD1, 6 bases. Trimming removed 6 bases at V and 4 bases at J, with 13 bases between. CDR1 and CDR2 (germline): MDHEN, SYDVKM. The CDR3 consists of 15 residues. In DNA form, the CDR3 reads TGTGCCAGCAGAAACAGGGCGTACGGGGCCAACGTCCTGACTTTC. As protein: CASRNRAYGANVLTF.

This clonotype was recorded at least ten times. This chain links TRBV28 with TRBJ1-5; possible D gene TRBD1, 5 bases. V was shortened by 7 bases and J by 6 bases, with 7 bases between the two germline ends. CDR1 and CDR2 (germline): MDHEN, SYDVKM. The CDR3 length is 11 residues. The CDR3 loop is CASMGGQPQHF. Here the CDR3 DNA reads TGTGCCAGCATGGGGGGTCAGCCCCAGCATTTT.

V gene TRBV5-6 combines with J gene TRBJ2-7; D may be TRBD1 (5 bases). From germline, CDR1 is SGHDT and CDR2 YYEEEE. The CDR3 covers 14 residues. The germline V and J ends were trimmed by 0 bases and 3 bases, with 10 bases remaining between them. In nucleotides, the CDR3 is TGTGCCAGCAGCTTGGTCCGACAGAGCTACGAGCAGTACTTC. Amino acid sequence: CASSLVRQSYEQYF.

The chain carries TRBV29-1 and TRBJ1-1, with D uncertain. V gave up 6 bases and J gave up 4 bases, with 12 bases separating them. Germline V gene sequence: CDR1 SQVTM, CDR2 ANQGSEA. The CDR3 has 12 amino acids. The CDR3 here is CSVRWARTEAFF. CDR3 sequence (DNA): TGCAGCGTCCGCTGGGCCCGCACTGAAGCTTTCTTT.

The V and J genes are TRBV4-3 and TRBJ2-7, with D maybe TRBD1 (5 bases). Germline-derived CDR1 and CDR2 are LGHNA and YSLEER. This CDR3 is built from 15 residues. Between the trimmed V and J ends, which lost 0 bases and 8 bases, there was a span of 17 bases. Here the CDR3 DNA reads TGCGCCAGCAGCCAAGATCATCTCCAACAGGTTCAGCAGTACTTC. Its protein product is CASSQDHLQQVQQYF.